This T cell receptor (beta chain) derives from a study of cytomegalovirus exposure and HLA in healthy donors. As to this clone: The target antigen is unknown.

The PCR made use of 60 Vbeta and 13 Jbeta primers. Sequenced by immunoSEQ multiplex PCR; TCRdb stores in-frame clones only, minus some. The sample shows over 70,000 clones, 65% to 75% of them seen only once. Study-wide points: Roughly uniform sequencing depth across donors was assumed, possibly incorrectly.

The germline V gene encodes CDR1 LGHNT and CDR2 FRNRAP. This CDR3 comprises 15 residues. Trimming took off 1 base at V and 4 bases at J, with 11 bases between the two ends. The chain links TRBV12-5 to TRBJ2-1, with D tentatively TRBD1 (5 bases). This clonotype originated in a man aged 25 to 40 in good health and CMV-seropositive. Sequences were obtained from PBMCs. CDR3 region: CASGLGDSLYNEQFF. For the CDR3, the DNA is TGTGCTAGTGGTTTGGGAGACAGCCTTTACAATGAGCAGTTCTTC.